Sequencing of this TCR beta chain was carried out in a study of T-cell reconstitution after alpha-beta-depleted transplantation in children. Study outcomes and limitations: Expanded clones from the graft, numbering several hundred, reportedly supplied alpha-beta T cells about two months after transplant.

Construction of the TCRbeta library involved unique molecular identifiers. TCRdb fed the PCR reads into MiXCR, producing one record per CDR3 protein. Here the sample spans approximately 490,000 distinct CDR3 sequences, roughly a tenth being singletons. This clonotype was recorded many times. What it binds is unknown. CDR3 length equals 19 residues. Germline V lookup: CDR1 LGHNA, CDR2 YSLEER. V lost 0 bases and J 6 bases, leaving 24 bases between the germline ends. The TCR comes from a child aged 2-15 years with inherited bone marrow failure, due to receive a stem cell transplant. Sequenced material: PBMCs, taken before TCRalphabeta/CD19-depleted stem cell transplant. J is TRBJ2-1 and V is TRBV4-3; D is tentatively TRBD1 or TRBD2 (5 bases each). The CDR3 here is CASSQEKWGQSGSLNEQFF. DNA for the CDR3: TGCGCCAGCAGCCAAGAGAAATGGGGCCAAAGCGGAAGTCTCAATGAGCAGTTCTTC.